Below, 10 T cell receptor beta chains from the same sample are listed, as sequenced in a study of CD8 T cells in ankylosing spondylitis. Each CDR3 protein gets one entry after TCRdb re-called the 5' RACE reads with MiXCR. The profile shows 200,000 to 300,000 distinct CDR3 sequences, about 30% of them singletons. Sequences were obtained from blood, either unsorted or a sorted T cell fraction (not recorded which). The receptor source for this set is a male donor with ankylosing spondylitis or in good health (not recorded which).

CDR3 protein: CAISDAGQPSDTQYF. CDR3 DNA sequence: TGTGCCATCAGTGATGCGGGACAACCAAGTGATACGCAGTATTTT. This sequence joins TRBV10-3 and TRBJ2-3, with D possibly called TRBD1 or TRBD2 (6 bases each). The CDR3 runs 15 residues. The germline gives CDR1 ENHRY, CDR2 SYGVKD. V was cut by 3 bases and J by 6 bases, with 16 bases left in between.

In this sample, this clonotype turned up a few times. The chain has TRBV20-1 and TRBJ2-3; 8 bases fit TRBD2. V shed 1 base and J 5 bases; nucleotides not matched to a gene: 11. The germline V gene has CDR1 DFQATT and CDR2 SNEGSKA (reference sequence). The CDR3 has 16 amino acids. CDR3 protein: CSARGPVRGAGDTQYF. CDR3 in DNA: TGCAGTGCTAGAGGCCCGGTGCGGGGGGCCGGAGATACGCAGTATTTT.

This clonotype was seen only a few times. The chain recombines TRBV5-1 with TRBJ1-5; D call uncertain. Germline lookup yields CDR1 SGHRS and CDR2 YFSETQ. Trimming cost V 4 bases and J 0 bases, with 5 bases left between them. The CDR3 length is 13 residues. CDR3 sequence (DNA): TGCGCCAGCAGCCAGAATAGCAATCAGCCCCAGCATTTT. It is translated as CASSQNSNQPQHF.

This clonotype was picked up a small number of times. This chain uses TRBV12-3 or TRBV12-4 with TRBJ1-5; the D is unclear. This CDR3 has 13 residues. The V and J ends lost 4 bases and 7 bases respectively, with 11 bases between them. CDR3 loop: CASSSSVLQPQHF. CDR3 in DNA: TGTGCCAGCAGTTCCTCGGTTTTACAGCCCCAGCATTTT.

This chain links TRBV12-3 or TRBV12-4 with TRBJ2-1, with a possible D match to TRBD2 (5 bases). V was trimmed by 3 bases and J by 5 bases, leaving 11 bases between them. This CDR3 is 14 amino acids long. CDR3 sequence: CASSLASINNEQFF. CDR3 sequence (DNA): TGTGCCAGCAGTTTGGCTAGCATTAACAATGAGCAGTTCTTC.

V and J are TRBV2 and TRBJ1-6; 7 bases align to TRBD1. Trimming removed 6 bases from V and 9 bases from J; junction bases left unmatched: 8. The CDR3 contains 14 residues. CDR1 is SNHLY, CDR2 FYNNEI, per germline. The CDR3 nucleotides are TGTGCCAGCAGCCCGACAGGGTTTGGTTCACCCCTCCACTTT. Protein product: CASSPTGFGSPLHF.

This clonotype has just a few counts. The chain links TRBV7-8 to TRBJ1-4, with 11 bases that match TRBD1. Trimming cost V 4 bases and J 12 bases; bases outside gene matches: 10. Germline assignment: CDR1 SGHVS and CDR2 FQNEAQ. This CDR3 contains 15 residues. The CDR3 protein is CASSSRPGQGDQLFF. The CDR3 bases are TGTGCCAGCAGCTCAAGGCCGGGACAGGGGGACCAACTGTTTTTT.

This clonotype was detected only a few times. The chain links TRBV20-1 to TRBJ2-2; 8 nucleotides match TRBD1. Germline V gene lookup returns CDR1 DFQATT and CDR2 SNEGSKA (reference sequence). CDR3 size: 14 residues. Unmatched junction bases numbered 2, after V lost 1 base and J lost 4 bases. CDR3 region: CSARGDRGTGELFF. DNA for the CDR3: TGCAGTGCTAGAGGTGACAGGGGCACCGGGGAGCTGTTTTTT.

This clonotype was counted only a few times. V and J are TRBV20-1 and TRBJ2-7, with 7 bases identical to TRBD1. V lost 2 bases and J lost 3; bases outside the gene matches: 7. Germline V gene lookup returns CDR1 DFQATT and CDR2 SNEGSKA (reference sequence). This CDR3 has 14 amino acids. The chain's CDR3 is CSARPPTGSYEQYF. CDR3 bases: TGCAGTGCTAGACCCCCGACAGGGAGCTACGAGCAGTACTTC.

In this sample, this clonotype turned up a few times. This chain connects TRBV20-1 to TRBJ2-7, with 10 bases lining up with TRBD2. V lost 4 bases to trimming and J lost 8 bases; unmatched junction nucleotides: 5. The germline V gene has CDR1 DFQATT and CDR2 SNEGSKA (reference sequence). CDR3 length: 12 residues. CDR3 residues: CSAKLAGWQQYF. For the CDR3, the DNA is TGCAGTGCTAAACTAGCGGGGTGGCAGCAGTACTTC.